What follows are 26 T cell receptor beta chains derived from one specimen sequenced in a study of CD8 T cells in ankylosing spondylitis. Broader study findings: Seven or eight highly homologous variants formed a TCR beta motif that appeared characteristic of ankylosing spondylitis blood.

TCRdb called the 5' RACE reads again in MiXCR, with one record for every CDR3 protein. The sample yields around 770,000 distinct CDR3 sequences, about 11% seen once. For these TCRs, the target antigens are not known. Material for sequencing was blood, either unsorted or a sorted T cell fraction (not recorded which). The source of these receptors is a male donor with ankylosing spondylitis.

The rearrangement links TRBV4-3 to TRBJ2-1, with D perhaps matching TRBD2 (6 bases). V was cut by 0 bases and J by 3 bases, with 15 bases left in between. Germline CDR1 reads LGHNA; CDR2 reads YSLEER. The CDR3 totals 17 residues. CDR3 coding DNA: TGCGCCAGCAGCCAAGACGGACTGGGCGGGGTCTACAATGAGCAGTTCTTC. This gives the protein CASSQDGLGGVYNEQFF.

As for this clonotype: Given a much more abundant clone one base away, this may be a read error. V and J are TRBV7-8 and TRBJ2-6; perhaps D is TRBD1 or TRBD2 (5 bases each). The germline V gene encodes CDR1 SGHVS and CDR2 FQNEAQ. CDR3 size: 14 residues. DNA of the CDR3: TGTGCCAGCACTACTAATACTGGGGGCAACGTCCTGACTTTC. Its protein product is CASTTNTGGNVLTF.

This chain joins TRBV5-1 and TRBJ2-7; D not certain. The CDR3 contains 13 residues. V dropped 3 bases and J dropped 6 bases, with 13 bases sitting between them. CDR1 SGHRS and CDR2 YFSETQ come from the germline V gene. The DNA for the CDR3 is TGCGCCAGCAGCTCCTTCTCTAGTTTCGAGCAGTACTTC. Its translation is CASSSFSSFEQYF.

The J gene is TRBJ2-7, the V gene TRBV3-1; 10 positions match TRBD2. In germline, CDR1 is LGHDT, CDR2 YNNKEL (reference sequence). CDR3 length: 19 amino acids. With 4 bases clipped from V and 6 bases from J, the junction kept 21 bases outside the gene matches. CDR3 nucleotides: TGTGCCAGCAGCCCTCTTCCGGGACAGTCTAGCGGGAGAGGGTTCGAGCAGTACTTC. Translating it yields CASSPLPGQSSGRGFEQYF.

This clonotype was counted a few times. This chain uses TRBV18 with TRBJ2-2; D tentatively reads TRBD1 or TRBD2 (5 bases each). CDR1 is KGHSH, CDR2 LQKENI, per germline. V shed 3 bases and J shed 4 bases, with 9 bases lying between them. This CDR3 contains 14 residues. CDR3 amino acids: CASSPGPATGELFF. In DNA form, the CDR3 reads TGTGCCAGCTCACCGGGACCCGCCACCGGGGAGCTGTTTTTT.

This clonotype was counted only a few times. The V call is TRBV29-1, the J call TRBJ1-1; the match to TRBD1 covers 7 bases. The ends lost 6 bases at V and 1 base at J; junction bases unmatched: 11. Germline lookup yields CDR1 SQVTM and CDR2 ANQGSEA. This CDR3 comprises 15 residues. The CDR3 reads CSVRRQGHSNTEAFF. The DNA for the CDR3 is TGCAGCGTCAGAAGACAGGGCCACTCGAACACTGAAGCTTTCTTT.

This clonotype was counted between two and nine times. This chain uses TRBV7-8 with TRBJ1-2; no definite D call. Germline-derived CDR1 and CDR2 are SGHVS and FQNEAQ. The germline V and J ends were trimmed by 2 bases and 2 bases, with 9 bases remaining between them. The CDR3 runs to 14 residues. CDR3 in amino acids: CASSLSIRNYGYTF. The CDR3 coding sequence is TGTGCCAGCAGCTTAAGCATTAGGAACTATGGCTACACCTTC.

This clonotype has just a few counts. The chain recombines TRBV19 with TRBJ2-5; 11 nucleotides agree with TRBD2. Germline CDR1 LNHDA, CDR2 SQIVND (reference sequence). This CDR3 is 14 amino acids long. V was pared by 8 bases and J by 7 bases, with 9 bases of the junction left unmatched. CDR3 coding DNA: TGTGCCAGTTCCCAGACTAGCGGGGTGTGGACCCAGTACTTC. This sequence encodes CASSQTSGVWTQYF. The variable domain in full, completed from reference TRBV19 and TRBJ2-5, reads DGGITQSPKYLFRKEGQNVTLSCEQNLNHDAMYWYRQDPGQGLRLIYYSQIVNDFQKGDIAEGYSVSREKKESFPLTVTSAQKNPTAFYLCASSQTSGVWTQYFGPGTRLLVL.

The genes are TRBV20-1 and TRBJ2-7; 9 nucleotides agree with TRBD1. From germline, CDR1 is DFQATT and CDR2 SNEGSKA (reference sequence). Trimming took 0 bases from V and 2 from J; bases not matched to a gene: 5. This CDR3 is 15 amino acids long. The CDR3 here is CSARDPGTGPYEQYF. The DNA for the CDR3 is TGCAGTGCTAGAGACCCCGGGACAGGGCCCTACGAGCAGTACTTC.

This clonotype turned up a few times. J is TRBJ1-5 and V is TRBV12-3 or TRBV12-4; D may be TRBD1 (5 bases). V lost 8 bases, J lost 1 base, and 12 bases lay in between. CDR3 size: 14 residues. The CDR3 loop reads CASARGASNQPQHF. The CDR3 region has the DNA TGTGCCAGCGCCCGAGGGGCAAGCAATCAGCCCCAGCATTTT.

The chain carries TRBV20-1 and TRBJ2-7; unclear D gene. The CDR3 length is 14 residues. In germline, CDR1 is DFQATT, CDR2 SNEGSKA (reference sequence). Deletions cut 6 bases from V and 3 bases from J, with 18 bases between. CDR3 sequence reads: CSARRTHQNYEQYF. The CDR3 DNA reads as TGCAGTGCAAGACGAACCCACCAAAACTACGAGCAGTACTTC.

The rearrangement uses TRBV19 and TRBJ1-5, with a tentative D call TRBD1 (5 bases). Germline loops: CDR1 LNHDA, CDR2 SQIVND (reference sequence). This CDR3 is 13 amino acids long. V gave up 3 bases and J gave up 9 bases, with 12 bases separating them. The CDR3 protein is CASSISRTRPQHF. DNA for the CDR3: TGTGCCAGTAGTATCTCTCGGACAAGGCCCCAGCATTTT. Full variable domain (rest looked up from reference TRBV19 and TRBJ1-5): DGGITQSPKYLFRKEGQNVTLSCEQNLNHDAMYWYRQDPGQGLRLIYYSQIVNDFQKGDIAEGYSVSREKKESFPLTVTSAQKNPTAFYLCASSISRTRPQHFGDGTRLSIL.

The CDR3 spells CSARGVLNTEAFF. CDR3 bases: TGCAGTGCTCGGGGGGTGTTGAACACTGAAGCTTTCTTT. This chain links TRBV20-1 with TRBJ1-1; D perhaps matches TRBD1 (5 bases). Germline values: CDR1 DFQATT, CDR2 SNEGSKA (reference sequence). This CDR3 is 13 amino acids long. Deletions cut 5 bases from V and 0 bases from J, with 10 bases between.

This clonotype was seen ten or more times. This chain connects TRBV29-1 to TRBJ1-4; 12 nucleotides line up with TRBD1. The CDR3 extends over 15 amino acids. Trimming at V came to 3 bases and at J to 5 bases, leaving 4 bases not matched to a gene. Germline V gives CDR1 SQVTM, CDR2 ANQGSEA. The CDR3 DNA sequence: TGCAGCGTTGAGGGGACAGGGGGCGACAATGAAAAACTGTTTTTT. Protein product: CSVEGTGGDNEKLFF.

This clonotype was observed a handful of times. The chain has TRBV28 and TRBJ2-2; no firm D call. The CDR3 runs 14 residues. V was trimmed by 6 bases and J by 1 base, leaving 9 bases between them. From germline, CDR1 is MDHEN and CDR2 SYDVKM. The CDR3 DNA follows: TGTGCCAGCAGATGGACCCTGAACACCGGGGAGCTGTTTTTT. The encoded protein is CASRWTLNTGELFF.

The CDR3 spells CASSSTGAGSAEAFF. Written as DNA, the CDR3 is TGTGCCAGCAGCTCAACCGGTGCAGGGTCCGCTGAAGCTTTCTTT. V gene TRBV7-2 combines with J gene TRBJ1-1; D may be TRBD1 (5 bases). The V end was cut by 4 bases, the J end by 6 bases, with 18 bases between. Germline CDR1 is SGHTA and CDR2 is FQGNSA. The length of the CDR3 is 15 residues.

This clonotype was detected only a few times. The rearrangement links TRBV20-1 to TRBJ2-1; D unresolved. V was shortened by 6 bases and J by 0 bases, with 12 bases between the two germline ends. CDR1 is DFQATT and CDR2 is SNEGSKA in the germline V gene (reference sequence). The CDR3 contains 14 residues. The CDR3 is CSAADLSSYNEQFF. In DNA, the CDR3 is TGCAGTGCGGCAGACTTGAGCTCCTACAATGAGCAGTTCTTC.

This clonotype was found a few times. The CDR3 DNA reads as TGCGCCAGCAGCCAAGACGTTCAGTCTAGCACAGATACGCAGTATTTT. Its translation is CASSQDVQSSTDTQYF. The rearrangement uses TRBV4-3 and TRBJ2-3, with D hard to call. The CDR3 has 16 amino acids. CDR1 is LGHNA, CDR2 YSLEER, per germline. V was shortened by 0 bases and J by 0 bases, with 10 bases between the two germline ends.

V is TRBV4-3 and J is TRBJ1-2, with no clear D. The V gene lost 0 bases and the J gene lost 4 bases, with 9 bases spanning the gap. Germline CDR1 and CDR2: LGHNA and YSLEER. This CDR3 has 14 residues. DNA for the CDR3: TGCGCCAGCAGCCAAGAGTCCTGGACCTATGGCTACACCTTC. Its translation is CASSQESWTYGYTF.

Many counts were recorded for this clonotype. The chain recombines TRBV7-9 with TRBJ2-4; a possible D gene is TRBD2 (5 bases). This CDR3 region has 13 residues. Deletions cut 3 bases from V and 5 bases from J, with 8 bases between. From germline, CDR1 is SEHNR and CDR2 FQNEAQ (reference sequence). CDR3 in DNA: TGTGCCAGCAGCTTTGAGGGTCAAAACATTCAGTACTTC. Its translation is CASSFEGQNIQYF.

This rearrangement joins TRBV2 to TRBJ2-5; 9 bases are a match to TRBD2. Germline V gene data show CDR1 as SNHLY and CDR2 as FYNNEI. The CDR3 is 17 residues long. J was trimmed by 3 bases and V by 1 base; bases with no gene match: 9. CDR3 coding DNA: TGTGCCAGCAGTGAAGAGGTGTGGAGACTAGCGGAAGAGACCCAGTACTTC. Protein: CASSEEVWRLAEETQYF.

This clonotype was counted many times. The CDR3 protein is CSAARTGGQETQYF. CDR3 DNA: TGCAGTGCCGCCCGGACAGGGGGGCAAGAGACCCAGTACTTC. The chain couples TRBV20-1 to TRBJ2-5; 10 bases align to TRBD1. Germline CDR1 and CDR2: DFQATT and SNEGSKA (reference sequence). The CDR3 is 14 amino acids. The junction had 6 bases not matched to a gene; V was cut back by 6 bases and J by 2 bases.

In its sample, this clonotype was seen a few times. The gene calls are TRBV20-1 and TRBJ1-2; D is uncertain. Germline V gene data show CDR1 as DFQATT and CDR2 as SNEGSKA (reference sequence). The CDR3 loop spans 14 amino acids. V was clipped by 1 base and J by 4 bases, with 13 bases between them. CDR3 region: CSARAGQLLYGYTF. Here the CDR3 DNA reads TGCAGTGCTAGAGCTGGGCAGCTTCTCTATGGCTACACCTTC.

This clonotype was seen many times. J is TRBJ1-6 and V is TRBV9; no clear D. Germline V lookup: CDR1 SGDLS, CDR2 YYNGEE. V shed 1 base and J shed 6 bases, with 8 bases lying between them. The CDR3 runs to 14 residues. DNA for the CDR3: TGTGCCAGCAGCGTATCGCACTCTAATTCACCCCTCCACTTT. Encoded protein: CASSVSHSNSPLHF.

This clonotype was seen a handful of times. The chain is built from TRBV4-3 and TRBJ2-1; D possibly corresponds to TRBD1 (6 bases). This CDR3 is built from 17 residues. The V gene lost 2 bases and the J gene lost 6 bases, with 20 bases spanning the gap. Germline-derived CDR1 and CDR2 are LGHNA and YSLEER. The CDR3 DNA reads TGCGCCAGCAGCCAAACCCGACAGGTCCGAGCGATCAATGAGCAGTTCTTC. This gives the protein CASSQTRQVRAINEQFF.

This chain joins TRBV5-1 and TRBJ2-1, with a tentative D call TRBD2 (5 bases). This CDR3 region has 17 residues. The germline V gene encodes CDR1 SGHRS and CDR2 YFSETQ. Trimming shortened V by 4 bases and J by 6 bases, and 23 bases separated the two germline ends. The DNA of the CDR3 is TGCGCCAGCAGCCTGCCACTAAGCGGAAGTTCTCTCAATGAGCAGTTCTTC. This codes for CASSLPLSGSSLNEQFF.